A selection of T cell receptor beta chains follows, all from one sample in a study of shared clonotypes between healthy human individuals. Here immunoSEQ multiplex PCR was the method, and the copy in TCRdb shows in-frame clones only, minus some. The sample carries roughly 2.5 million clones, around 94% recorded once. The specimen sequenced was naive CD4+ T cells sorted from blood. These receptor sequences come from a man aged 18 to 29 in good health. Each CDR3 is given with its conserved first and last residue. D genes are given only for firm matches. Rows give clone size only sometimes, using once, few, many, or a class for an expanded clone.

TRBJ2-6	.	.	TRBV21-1	CASSKAERTSSGANVLTF	TGTGCCAGCAGCAAAGCTGAGAGAACGAGCTCTGGGGCCAACGTCCTGACTTTC
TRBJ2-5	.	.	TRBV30	CAWSAEETQYF	TGTGCCTGGAGTGCCGAGGAGACCCAGTACTTC
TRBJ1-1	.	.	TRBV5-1	CASSLEVTNTEAFF	TGCGCCAGCAGCCTGGAGGTTACGAACACTGAAGCTTTCTTT
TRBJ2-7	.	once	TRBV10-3	CATDGEVPDEQYF	TGTGCCACCGATGGAGAGGTCCCGGACGAGCAGTACTTC
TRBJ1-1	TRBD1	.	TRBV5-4	CASSWTDRGNTEAFF	TGTGCCAGCAGCTGGACGGACAGGGGCAACACTGAAGCTTTCTTT
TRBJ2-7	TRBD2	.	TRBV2	CASSGAGDRFYEQYF	TGTGCCAGCAGTGGGGCGGGGGATCGTTTTTACGAGCAGTACTTC
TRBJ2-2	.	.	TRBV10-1	CASTKGGVGGELFF	TGCGCCAGCACCAAGGGGGGGGTTGGCGGGGAGCTGTTTTTT
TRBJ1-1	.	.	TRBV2	CASSEAHGGTEAFF	TGTGCCAGCAGTGAAGCGCACGGCGGCACTGAAGCTTTCTTT
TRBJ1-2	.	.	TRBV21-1	CASPGANYGYTF	TGTGCCAGCCCCGGAGCTAACTATGGCTACACCTTC
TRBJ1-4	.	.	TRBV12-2	CASRSPLGTFVGTNEKLFF	TGTGCAAGTCGCTCCCCTCTAGGGACCTTCGTAGGAACTAATGAAAAACTGTTTTTT
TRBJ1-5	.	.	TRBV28	CASHTNRASNQPQHF	TGTGCCAGTCACACCAACAGGGCTAGCAATCAGCCCCAGCATTTT
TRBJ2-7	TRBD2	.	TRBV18	CASSATSGAAYEQYF	TGTGCCAGCTCCGCGACTAGCGGGGCTGCCTACGAGCAGTACTTC
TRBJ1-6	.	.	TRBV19	CASSIPDSYNSPLHF	TGTGCCAGTAGTATTCCGGACAGCTATAATTCACCCCTCCACTTT
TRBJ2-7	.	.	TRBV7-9	CASSSSGGYEQYF	TGTGCCAGCAGCTCAAGTGGGGGCTACGAGCAGTACTTC
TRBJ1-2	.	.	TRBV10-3	CAISVMTGLSYYTF	TGTGCCATCAGTGTGATGACAGGCCTCTCTTACTACACCTTC
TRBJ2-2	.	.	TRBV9	CASSVPVTGELFF	TGTGCCAGCAGCGTACCCGTGACCGGGGAGCTGTTTTTT